This T cell receptor (beta chain) was observed in a study of regulatory T cells in long-lasting Graves disease. The CDR3 is 14 amino acids. After removal of 3 bases from V and 7 bases from J, the junction contained 5 bases not matched to a gene. In building TCR beta libraries, iRepertoire HTBI primers were used together with Arm-PCR of CDR3 regions. TCRdb reprocessed the multiplex PCR reads with MiXCR, giving one entry per CDR3 protein. The data hold 300,000 to 400,000 distinct CDR3 sequences, with approximately 20% observed a single time. The time point here: newly diagnosed GD, antithyroid drugs for less than 3 months. TCR sequences were obtained from RNA taken from PBMCs. This clonotype was seen a handful of times.

This TCR derives from a female donor with Graves disease. The gene calls are TRBV12-3 or TRBV12-4 and TRBJ1-2; 10 bases are shared with TRBD1. The source material was peripheral blood mononuclear cells (PBMCs), sampled at new diagnosis, from a patient treated with antithyroid drugs. The CDR3 DNA reads as TGTGCCAGCAGTTTGGACAGGGGGAAGTCTGGCTACACCTTC. This codes for CASSLDRGKSGYTF.